This T cell receptor (beta chain) was retrieved from a study of T cells after yellow fever vaccination. A few counts support this clonotype. What it recognizes is unknown. Notes on the study in general: Though it reached lower strength, the secondary response hit its peak faster, day 5 versus 15. Clones that expanded after primary vaccination mostly reappeared after the booster (roughly 95% CD4, roughly 87% CD8).

Trimming cost V 2 bases and J 7 bases; bases outside gene matches: 4. The germline gives CDR1 KGHDR, CDR2 SFDVKD. There are 14 residues in the CDR3. 5'RACE template switching produced TCR cDNA carrying a universal primer site and UMIs. TCRdb redid the calling of the 5' RACE reads with MiXCR, one entry per CDR3 protein. Among around 330,000 distinct CDR3 sequences listed, around 3.6% were seen once. The TCR comes from a man between 18 and 29 years old who received the YFV17D yellow fever vaccine. The genes are TRBV24-1 and TRBJ1-1; TRBD1 matches at 9 bases. This specimen was PBMCs, taken on the day of the yellow fever booster vaccination. CDR3 region: CATSDSQGADEAFF. The DNA for the CDR3 is TGTGCCACCAGTGATTCACAGGGGGCGGATGAAGCTTTCTTT.